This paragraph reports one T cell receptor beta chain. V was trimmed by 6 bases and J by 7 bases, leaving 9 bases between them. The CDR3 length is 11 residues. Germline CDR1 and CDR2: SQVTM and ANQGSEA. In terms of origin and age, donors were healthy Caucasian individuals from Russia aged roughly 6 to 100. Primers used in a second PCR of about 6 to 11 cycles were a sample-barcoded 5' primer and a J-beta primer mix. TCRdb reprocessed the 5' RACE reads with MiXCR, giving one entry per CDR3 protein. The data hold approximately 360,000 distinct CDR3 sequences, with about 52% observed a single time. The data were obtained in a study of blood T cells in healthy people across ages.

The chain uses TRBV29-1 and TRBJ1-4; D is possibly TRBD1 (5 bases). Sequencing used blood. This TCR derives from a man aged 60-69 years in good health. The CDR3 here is CSVVQGEKLFF. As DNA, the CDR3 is TGCAGCGTGGTTCAGGGTGAAAAACTGTTTTTT.